The 11 T cell receptor beta chains below all came from one sample that was sequenced in a study of cytomegalovirus exposure and HLA in healthy donors. PCR involved 60 Vbeta and 13 Jbeta primers. Only in-frame clones appear in the TCRdb table, and some are missing; sequencing was by immunoSEQ multiplex PCR. The sample contains 150,000 to 200,000 clones, 81% of which appear only once. Sequencing used PBMCs. The receptors originated from a young man in good health and CMV-seronegative.

The V gene is TRBV9, the J gene TRBJ2-7; no definite D call. CDR1 SGDLS and CDR2 YYNGEE come from the germline V gene. The CDR3 has 14 residues. Trimming took 0 bases from V and 3 from J, leaving 10 bases between them. In DNA, the CDR3 is TGTGCCAGCAGCGTAGATCCAGGCTTCTACGAGCAGTACTTC. Protein product: CASSVDPGFYEQYF.

There are a few counts of this clone. The V call is TRBV5-1, the J call TRBJ2-7; 15 bases align to TRBD2. The trim removed 7 bases at V and 3 bases at J, leaving 8 bases unmatched. The CDR3 sequence is 16 residues long. CDR1 SGHRS and CDR2 YFSETQ come from the germline V gene. The CDR3 reads CASGGTSGGSVYEQYF. The CDR3 DNA follows: TGCGCCAGCGGCGGGACTAGCGGGGGGTCGGTCTACGAGCAGTACTTC.

The chain uses TRBV19 and TRBJ2-5, with a possible D match to TRBD1 (5 bases). Germline-derived CDR1 and CDR2 are LNHDA and SQIVND (reference sequence). Trimming stripped 3 bases from V and 0 bases from J, with 17 bases between. The length of the CDR3 is 17 residues. CDR3 in DNA: TGTGCCAGTAGTATGGGGCAGCCCTACTCACACCAAGAGACCCAGTACTTC. Translated: CASSMGQPYSHQETQYF.

V is TRBV13 and J is TRBJ1-2, with D tentatively TRBD1 (5 bases). The CDR3 sequence is 16 residues long. Trimming took 0 bases from V and 5 from J, leaving 16 bases between them. Per the germline V gene, CDR1 is PRHDT and CDR2 is FYEKMQ (reference sequence). The CDR3 DNA is TGTGCCAGCAGCTTAGGTCGGGGCGCGGGAAAATATGGCTACACCTTC. It is translated as CASSLGRGAGKYGYTF.

This chain connects TRBV30 to TRBJ2-7, with 8 bases that match TRBD2. CDR3 size: 13 residues. Looked up from germline, CDR1 is GTSNPN and CDR2 is SVGIG (reference sequence). The V and J ends lost 7 bases and 2 bases, in that order; junction bases with no gene match: 7. The CDR3 coding sequence is TGTGCCTTGTCGTCGGGGGGGACCTACGAGCAGTACTTC. Its translation: CALSSGGTYEQYF.

The J gene is TRBJ2-6, the V gene TRBV5-1, with D maybe TRBD2 (6 bases). Trimming removed 4 bases from V and 0 bases from J, with 14 bases in between. The germline gives CDR1 SGHRS, CDR2 YFSETQ. The CDR3 sequence is 17 residues long. CDR3 protein: CASSPGVGSSGANVLTF. As DNA, the CDR3 is TGCGCCAGCAGCCCCGGGGTCGGGAGCTCTGGGGCCAACGTCCTGACTTTC.

The J gene is TRBJ2-3, the V gene TRBV5-1; 13 bases are shared with TRBD2. Germline CDR1 SGHRS, CDR2 YFSETQ. Trimming at V came to 4 bases and at J to 8 bases, leaving 13 bases not matched to a gene. The CDR3 runs 17 residues. The CDR3, as DNA: TGCGCCAGCAGCCCCGGAGAACTAGCGGGGGGGCCGGCTACGCAGTATTTT. It codes for CASSPGELAGGPATQYF.

This chain connects TRBV5-5 to TRBJ2-3, with TRBD2 identical over 7 bases. The CDR3 is 15 residues long. CDR1 is SGHKS, CDR2 YYEKEE, per germline (reference sequence). The J segment lost 12 bases and the V segment lost 0 bases, leaving 13 bases of the junction unmatched. CDR3 in DNA: TGTGCCAGCAGCTTGGCCAACGTTCGGGGGGAAACACAGTATTTT. This sequence encodes CASSLANVRGETQYF.

The gene calls are TRBV5-1 and TRBJ1-2; D is perhaps TRBD1 (5 bases). Trimming left V 1 base short and J 3 bases short, with 10 bases between. CDR1 and CDR2 from the germline V gene are SGHRS and YFSETQ. There are 14 residues in the CDR3. The CDR3 reads CASSLWGTDYGYTF. CDR3 DNA sequence: TGCGCCAGCAGCTTGTGGGGGACTGACTATGGCTACACCTTC.

The chain employs TRBV10-3 and TRBJ2-1; D may be TRBD2 (6 bases). The CDR3 runs 19 residues. V gave up 0 bases and J gave up 0 bases, with 18 bases separating them. Germline CDR1 is ENHRY and CDR2 is SYGVKD. The CDR3: CAISESGGGGVSSYNEQFF. The CDR3 DNA reads as TGTGCCATCAGTGAGTCTGGGGGAGGAGGTGTGAGCTCCTACAATGAGCAGTTCTTC.

This chain links TRBV7-2 with TRBJ1-2; 7 nucleotides align to TRBD1. V lost 3 bases, J lost 5 bases, and 18 bases stayed unmatched. Germline-derived CDR1 and CDR2 are SGHTA and FQGNSA. The CDR3 runs to 18 residues. The CDR3 sequence is CASSFSVTMEGALYGYTF. CDR3 in DNA: TGTGCCAGCAGCTTTTCCGTGACGATGGAGGGGGCGCTTTATGGCTACACCTTC.